The sequence of this T cell receptor beta chain was determined in a study of cytomegalovirus exposure and HLA in healthy donors. As for this clone: Its matching antigen is unknown.

PCR used 60 Vbeta primers and 13 Jbeta primers. The data were produced by immunoSEQ multiplex PCR, yet TCRdb's version contains in-frame clones alone and is incomplete. The sample contains some 250,000 clones, 82% of which appear only once. Germline V lookup: CDR1 SGHRS, CDR2 YFSETQ. The CDR3 contains 15 residues. J gave up 5 bases and V 4 bases, and 9 bases lay outside the gene matches. Whole-study results and caveats: Later work showed greater clonal expansion in HLA-associated TCR beta chains than in equally common others. The majority of CMV-associated TCR beta chains were reported as apparently HLA-restricted in a later analysis. Researchers reportedly found TCR beta sequences accurately predicted most subjects' HLA-A and HLA-B alleles. There were a few CMV-associated chains whose specificity for CMV antigens was confirmed in vitro.

This TCR derives from a woman in her 40s in good health and CMV-seropositive. Sequenced: PBMCs. The chain recombines TRBV5-1 with TRBJ1-1; 9 bases are shared with TRBD1. The CDR3 DNA reads as TGCGCCAGCAGCATGAGACAGGGGGAGGGTACTGAAGCTTTCTTT. This encodes CASSMRQGEGTEAFF.